This T cell receptor beta chain was recorded in a study of cytomegalovirus exposure and HLA in healthy donors. Study context: Approximately 170 million T cells yielded 100 million or so unique TCR beta sequences in earlier analysis.

As concerns this clone: Its antigen is unknown.

Study-wide results and limits: Rarity marked most TCR sequences, yet some public TCRs occurred in many donors. Looking again later, the authors saw that most CMV-associated TCR beta chains seemed HLA-restricted. For most TCR beta V segments, an earlier analysis put the productive rate at about 87% or about 30% of the time.

Researchers ran the PCR with 60 Vbeta and 13 Jbeta primers. The data were produced by immunoSEQ multiplex PCR, yet TCRdb's version contains in-frame clones alone and is incomplete. The sample lists 200,000 to 250,000 clones, 85% to 90% seen once, with 1% to 1.5% in the top ten. Trimming pared 3 bases from V and 6 bases from J, leaving 19 bases between. The CDR3 contains 15 residues. The germline gives CDR1 SQVTM, CDR2 ANQGSEA. Sequencing used PBMCs. This sequence originates from a human donor in good health. The chain links TRBV29-1 to TRBJ2-3, with D possibly TRBD2 on 5 matching bases. The CDR3 region is CSVDSPVYRGDTQYF. CDR3 in DNA: TGCAGCGTTGACTCCCCCGTGTACCGCGGGGATACGCAGTATTTT.